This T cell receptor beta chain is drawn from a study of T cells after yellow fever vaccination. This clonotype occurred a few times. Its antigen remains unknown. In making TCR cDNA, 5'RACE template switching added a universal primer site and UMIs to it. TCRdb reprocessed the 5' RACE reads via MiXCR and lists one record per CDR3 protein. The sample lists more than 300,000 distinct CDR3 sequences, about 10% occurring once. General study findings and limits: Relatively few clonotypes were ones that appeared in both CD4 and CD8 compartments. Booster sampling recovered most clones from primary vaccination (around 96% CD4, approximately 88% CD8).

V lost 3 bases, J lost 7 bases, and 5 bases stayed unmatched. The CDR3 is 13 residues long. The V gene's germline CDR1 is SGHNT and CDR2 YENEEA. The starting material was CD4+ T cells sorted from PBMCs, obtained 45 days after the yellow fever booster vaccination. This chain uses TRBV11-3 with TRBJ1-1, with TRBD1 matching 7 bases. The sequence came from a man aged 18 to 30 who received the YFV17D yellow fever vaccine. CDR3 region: CASSFLRDSEAFF. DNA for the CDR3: TGTGCCAGCAGCTTCTTACGGGACAGTGAAGCTTTCTTT.